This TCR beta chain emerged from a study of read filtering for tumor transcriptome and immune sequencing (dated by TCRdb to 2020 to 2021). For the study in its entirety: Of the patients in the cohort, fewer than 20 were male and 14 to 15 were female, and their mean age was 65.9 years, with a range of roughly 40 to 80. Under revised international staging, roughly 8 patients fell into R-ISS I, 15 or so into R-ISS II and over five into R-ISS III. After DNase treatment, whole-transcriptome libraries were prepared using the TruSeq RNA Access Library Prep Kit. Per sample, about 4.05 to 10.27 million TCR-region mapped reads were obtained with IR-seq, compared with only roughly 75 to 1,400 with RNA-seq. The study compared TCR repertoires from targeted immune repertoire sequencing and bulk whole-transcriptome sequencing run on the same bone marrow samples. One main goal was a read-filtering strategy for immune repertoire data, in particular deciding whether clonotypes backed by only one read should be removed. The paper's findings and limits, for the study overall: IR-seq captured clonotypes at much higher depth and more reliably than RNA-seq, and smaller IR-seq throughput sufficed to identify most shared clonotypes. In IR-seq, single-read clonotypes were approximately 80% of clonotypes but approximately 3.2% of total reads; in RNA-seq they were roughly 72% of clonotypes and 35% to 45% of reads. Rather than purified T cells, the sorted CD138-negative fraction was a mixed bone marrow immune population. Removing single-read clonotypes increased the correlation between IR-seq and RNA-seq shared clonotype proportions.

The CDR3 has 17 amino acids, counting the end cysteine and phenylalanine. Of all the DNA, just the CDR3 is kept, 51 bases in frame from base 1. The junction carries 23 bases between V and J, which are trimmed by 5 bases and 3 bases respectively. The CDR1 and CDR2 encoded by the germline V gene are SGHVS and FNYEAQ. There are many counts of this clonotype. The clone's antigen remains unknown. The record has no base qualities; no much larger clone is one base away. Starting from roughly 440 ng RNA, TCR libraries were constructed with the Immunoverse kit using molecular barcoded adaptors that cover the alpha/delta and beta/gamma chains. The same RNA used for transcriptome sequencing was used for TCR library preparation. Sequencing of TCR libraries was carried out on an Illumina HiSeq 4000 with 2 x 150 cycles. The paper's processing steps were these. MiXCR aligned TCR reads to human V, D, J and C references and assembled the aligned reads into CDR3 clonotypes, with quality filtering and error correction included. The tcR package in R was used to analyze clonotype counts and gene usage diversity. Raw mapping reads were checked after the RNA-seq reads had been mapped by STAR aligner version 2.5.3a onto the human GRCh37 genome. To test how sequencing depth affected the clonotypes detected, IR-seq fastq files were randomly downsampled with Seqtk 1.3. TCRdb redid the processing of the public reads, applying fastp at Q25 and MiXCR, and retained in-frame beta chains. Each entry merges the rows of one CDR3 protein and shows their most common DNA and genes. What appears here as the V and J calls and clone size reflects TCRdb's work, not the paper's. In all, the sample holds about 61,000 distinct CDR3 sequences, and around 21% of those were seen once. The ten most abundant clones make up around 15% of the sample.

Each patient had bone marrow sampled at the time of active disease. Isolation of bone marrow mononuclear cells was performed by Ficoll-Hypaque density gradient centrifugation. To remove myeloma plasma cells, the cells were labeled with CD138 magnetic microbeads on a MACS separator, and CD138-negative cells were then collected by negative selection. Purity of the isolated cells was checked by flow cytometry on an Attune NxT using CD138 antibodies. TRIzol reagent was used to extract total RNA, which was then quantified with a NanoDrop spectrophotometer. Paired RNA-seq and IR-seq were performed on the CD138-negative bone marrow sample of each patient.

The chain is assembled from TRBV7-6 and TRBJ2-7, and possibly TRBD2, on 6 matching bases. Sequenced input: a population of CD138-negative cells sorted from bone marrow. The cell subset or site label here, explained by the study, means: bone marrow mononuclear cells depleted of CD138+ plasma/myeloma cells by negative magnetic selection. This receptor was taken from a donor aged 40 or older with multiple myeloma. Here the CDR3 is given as CASSGQARGGKSYEQYF. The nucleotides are TGTGCCAGCAGCGGGCAAGCTCGGGGCGGGAAAAGCTACGAGCAGTACTTC.